These 20 T cell receptor beta chains came from one sample sequenced in a study of tumor-infiltrating lymphocytes in primary liver carcinoma. Each 20-30 mg portion of unsorted bulk tissue served as the source for co-extraction of RNA and DNA. Constant-region priming of 500 ng total RNA yielded TCR beta cDNA. Three nested multiplex PCR rounds, a slightly modified ARM-PCR method, built the TCR beta libraries. Forward primers for TRBV1-TRBV30 and a C-beta reverse primer served the first two PCR rounds, at roughly 10 cycles each. MiXCR was run by TCRdb on the multiplex PCR reads, yielding one entry per CDR3 protein. The top ten hold around 22% of the sample, which has over 40,000 distinct CDR3 sequences, around 77% seen once. What was sequenced was liver tumor tissue from sampling region 5. Subset noted: tumor region T5, tumor centre. Every receptor here comes from a man between 40 and 49 years old with primary liver carcinoma and hepatitis B virus infection.

Note on this clonotype: The conserved phenylalanine or tryptophan normally closing the CDR3 is absent here, so this likely arose from a read error. This chain joins TRBV11-2 and TRBJ2-7; 13 bases line up with TRBD2. This CDR3 has 17 amino acids. Germline V gene data show CDR1 as SGHAT and CDR2 as FQNNGV. DNA of the CDR3: TGTGCTAGCAGACAAGGACTAGCGGGAGTGTGGTCCTACGAGCAGTACTAC. Translated, it gives CASRQGLAGVWSYEQYY.

Remarks on this clonotype: The conserved phenylalanine or tryptophan is not found at the CDR3 terminus, so this likely reflects a read error. The chain couples TRBV14 to TRBJ1-2; D is perhaps TRBD1 (6 bases). Germline V gene data show CDR1 as SGHDN and CDR2 as FVKESK. The ends were cut back, 5 bases at V and 9 bases at J, with 19 bases in the middle. This CDR3 comprises 14 residues. The CDR3 nucleotides are TGTGCCAGCAGCACCGACAGGTCTAATTATTGCTACACCATC. Translation: CASSTDRSNYCYTI.

This clonotype is deemed large. This CDR3 reads CASSPGEGDYEQYF. In DNA form, the CDR3 reads TGTGCCAGCAGCCCTGGAGAAGGGGACTACGAGCAGTACTTC. This rearrangement joins TRBV11-3 to TRBJ2-7; D is possibly TRBD1 (5 bases). CDR3 length: 14 amino acids. V shed 5 bases and J shed 3 bases, with 14 bases lying between them. The germline CDR1 and CDR2 sequences are SGHNT and YENEEA. The full variable domain, in which reference TRBV11-3 and TRBJ2-7 provide the parts outside the CDR3, is EAGVVQSPRYKIIEKKQPVAFWCNPISGHNTLYWYLQNLGQGPELLIRYENEEAVDDSQLPKDRFSAERLKGVDSTLKIQPAELGDSAVYLCASSPGEGDYEQYFGPGTRLTVT.

The chain carries TRBV11-2 and TRBJ1-1; no clear D gene. V was clipped by 5 bases and J by 1 base, with 8 bases between them. The CDR3 extends over 13 amino acids. Germline V gene data show CDR1 as SGHAT and CDR2 as FQNNGV. The CDR3 sequence: CASSLWGNTEAFF. For the CDR3, the DNA is TGTGCCAGCAGCCTCTGGGGGAACACTGAAGCTTTCTTT. Looking up the rest from reference TRBV11-2 and TRBJ1-1 gives the full variable domain: EAGVAQSPRYKIIEKRQSVAFWCNPISGHATLYWYQQILGQGPKLLIQFQNNGVVDDSQLPKDRFSAERLKGVDSTLKIQPAKLEDSAVYLCASSLWGNTEAFFGQGTRLTVV.

Points on this clonotype: This clone may be a read error of a much larger clone one base away. This chain connects TRBV28 to TRBJ2-5; 7 bases align to TRBD1. The CDR3 covers 16 residues. Germline assignment: CDR1 MDHEN and CDR2 SYDVKM. Written as DNA, the CDR3 is TGTGCCAGCGGTTTATTCTACCGACAGGGCCAAGAGACCCAGTACTTC. Amino acids: CASGLFYRQGQETQYF.

About this clonotype itself: One end of the junction is discordant with germline, which a read error may explain. This rearrangement joins TRBV7-3 to TRBJ2-3; either TRBD1 or TRBD2 may fit D (5 bases each). The CDR3 covers 15 residues. Germline V gene lookup returns CDR1 SGHTA and CDR2 FQGTGA. CDR3 DNA: TGTGCCAGCAGCCTCGGGGCTTTTCGCACAGATACGCAATATTTT. Encoded protein: CASSLGAFRTDTQYF.

About this clonotype itself: This may come from a read error, since a much larger clone is one base off. The CDR3 end shows no conserved phenylalanine or tryptophan, and so a read error is likely. The limits of the CDR3 on the DNA are not certain, so only TCRdb's listed CDR3 is given. This rearrangement joins TRBV29-1 to TRBJ2-7. The CDR3 is 12 residues long, ends included. CDR1 SQVTM and CDR2 ANQGSEA come from the germline V gene. The CDR3 sequence: CSVSISAYEQCS.

Concerning this clonotype: Relative to the germline gene, one junction end is altered; a read error may explain this. This chain's CDR3 is CASSSGPYNDQLF. In DNA form, the CDR3 reads TGTGCCAGCAGTTCCGGCCCTTACAATGACCAGCTCTTC. The rearrangement links TRBV6-5 to TRBJ2-1; D unresolved. The V gene's germline CDR1 is MNHEY and CDR2 SVGAGI. The CDR3 spans 13 residues.

Concerning this clonotype: The CDR3 carries no conserved terminal phenylalanine or tryptophan, so it likely arises from a read error. No DNA is shown, since the ends of the CDR3 on it are uncertain; the CDR3 is the one TCRdb lists. The chain is built from TRBV29-1 and TRBJ2-7. Both ends counted, the CDR3 spans 12 residues. The germline V gene encodes CDR1 SQVTM and CDR2 ANQGSEA. CDR3 amino acids: CSAGWGNHERYS.

This clonotype was seen a few times. The CDR3 ends on some other residue instead of the conserved phenylalanine or tryptophan, so this is likely a read error. The V call is TRBV7-8, the J call TRBJ2-7; 10 bases line up with TRBD1. The CDR3 totals 16 residues. Per the germline V gene, CDR1 is SGHVS and CDR2 is FQNEAQ. Written as DNA, the CDR3 is TGTGCTAGCAGCTCCGCCTCGACAGGGGGCATCAACGAGCAGTACTCC. This encodes CASSSASTGGINEQYS.

Regarding this clonotype: The CDR3 carries no conserved terminal phenylalanine or tryptophan, so it likely arises from a read error. The rearrangement uses TRBV5-4 and TRBJ2-3; 7 bases map to TRBD2. The CDR3 contains 15 residues. Germline CDR1 reads SGHNT; CDR2 reads YYREEE (reference sequence). As DNA, the CDR3 is TGTGCCTGCAGCTTGGCCACTAGCGGCACAGATACGCAGTATCTT. Amino acid sequence: CACSLATSGTDTQYL.

With respect to this clonotype: This may be a read error: a much more frequent sequence differs by one nucleotide. V gene TRBV28 combines with J gene TRBJ1-4, with 8 bases fitting TRBD1. V dropped 3 bases and J dropped 9; count of bases not matched to a gene: 9. CDR1 and CDR2 (germline): MDHEN, SYDVKM. CDR3 length equals 15 residues. CDR3 loop: CASSFGDRRGKKLFF. The CDR3 coding sequence is TGTGCCAGCAGTTTTGGGGACAGGCGAGGGAAAAAACTGTTTTTT.

Concerning this clonotype: The junction departs from the called germline gene at one end, perhaps through a read error. V and J are TRBV6-5 and TRBJ2-1; D not certain. Germline V lookup: CDR1 MNHEY, CDR2 SVGAGI. The CDR3 has 13 residues. The CDR3 DNA reads TGTGCCAGCAGATACGACGGGCTGGATGAGGAGTTCTTC. This codes for CASRYDGLDEEFF.

This clonotype was seen a handful of times. V usage is TRBV29-1 and J usage is TRBJ2-7; TRBD2 matches at 13 bases. Germline V CDR1 and CDR2: SQVTM, ANQGSEA. This CDR3 is built from 14 residues. The CDR3 DNA is TGCGTCGCTTTGGGACTAGCGGGGTCGTACGAGCAGTACTTC. It translates to CVALGLAGSYEQYF.

The rearrangement uses TRBV5-1 and TRBJ2-2, with 11 bases aligning to TRBD2. J was trimmed by 1 base and V by 6 bases; bases with no gene match: 8. CDR3 size: 17 residues. The germline V gene encodes CDR1 SGHRS and CDR2 YFSETQ. CDR3 amino acids: CASNFGTSGRNTGELFF. The CDR3 region has the DNA TGCGCCAGCAACTTCGGAACTAGCGGGAGGAACACCGGGGAGCTGTTTTTT.

Details on this clonotype: At one boundary the junction diverges from the germline segment, which might be a read error. The V gene is TRBV29-1, the J gene TRBJ2-2, with 10 bases lining up with TRBD2. The CDR3 length is 15 residues. Germline V gene data show CDR1 as SQVTM and CDR2 as ANQGSEA. In DNA, the CDR3 is TGCAACGTTGGGACTAGCGCGGCGAACACCGGGGATCCGTTTTTT. Translating gives CNVGTSAANTGDPFF.

Of note for this clonotype: At one boundary the junction diverges from the germline segment, which might be a read error. V and J are TRBV5-4 and TRBJ2-3; TRBD2 aligns across 9 bases. CDR3 length: 16 residues. The germline gives CDR1 SGHNT, CDR2 YYREEE (reference sequence). CDR3 loop: CTSSLFAGGPTDTHYF. The CDR3 DNA sequence: TGTACCAGCAGCTTGTTCGCGGGAGGGCCCACAGATACGCACTATTTT.

CDR3 loop: CSVGTRGRSGEQYF. CDR3 bases: TGCAGTGTCGGGACTAGGGGAAGGTCTGGGGAGCAGTACTTC. The J gene is TRBJ2-7, the V gene TRBV29-1; 8 nucleotides align to TRBD2. This CDR3 comprises 14 residues. Germline assignment: CDR1 SQVTM and CDR2 ANQGSEA.

This clonotype occurred once. At one end, the junction sequence differs from germline, possibly due to a read error. The chain carries TRBV5-6 and TRBJ2-7; D call uncertain. This CDR3 region has 14 residues. Germline V gene data show CDR1 as SGHDT and CDR2 as YYEEEE. CDR3 sequence reads: CANSRTFFSYEQYF. Written as DNA, the CDR3 is TGTGCCAACAGCCGTACGTTTTTCTCCTACGAGCAGTACTTC.

The chain links TRBV6-2 or TRBV6-3 to TRBJ2-7; TRBD2 is a possible D gene (6 bases). This CDR3 is built from 18 residues. Germline V gene lookup returns CDR1 MNHEY and CDR2 SVGEGT. In DNA, the CDR3 is TGTGCTGGCAGTTACACTACTGACGTGGAGGGAGGCCGGTACGAGCAGTACTTC. Translating gives CAGSYTTDVEGGRYEQYF.